The clone carrying this TCR beta chain has a handful of counts. The record originates from a study of beta chain features in type 1 diabetes. In the study overall: There was similarity between patients and healthy donors in age, gender and cell yields.

All of the isolated RNA was reverse transcribed, so expressed TCRB transcripts were sequenced. TCRdb's copy holds only in-frame clones and misses some; the assay was immunoSEQ multiplex PCR. The profile shows 300,000 to 450,000 clones, roughly a fifth of them singletons. The receptor was isolated from a woman aged 18-30 years in good health. Sequenced material: naive CD4+ T cells from blood.

CDR3 amino acids: CASSPLAGSGANVLTF. The CDR3 DNA follows: TGTGCCAGCTCACCACTTGCAGGGTCTGGGGCCAACGTCCTGACTTTC. The genes are TRBV18 and TRBJ2-6; D possibly corresponds to TRBD1 (5 bases). Trimming took off 1 base at V and 1 base at J, with 8 bases between the two ends. This CDR3 contains 16 residues. Germline values: CDR1 KGHSH, CDR2 LQKENI.